This TCR beta chain came from a study of cytomegalovirus exposure and HLA in healthy donors. 13 Jbeta primers and 60 Vbeta primers were used for the PCR. Data came from immunoSEQ multiplex PCR; TCRdb stores just in-frame clones and leaves some out. The sample consists of around 220,000 clones, roughly four fifths of them appearing once. The study, taken as a whole, reports: Diagnosis of cytomegalovirus status made by the classifier reportedly showed high specificity and sensitivity.

About this clone itself: As yet, its antigen is unknown.

Germline values: CDR1 SQVTM, CDR2 ANQGSEA. V dropped 4 bases and J dropped 3 bases, with 7 bases sitting between them. The CDR3 runs 11 residues. The chain joins TRBV29-1 to TRBJ2-7; possible D gene TRBD1, 6 bases. The TCR sequence derives from a girl aged 2 to 10 in good health and CMV-seronegative. The sequencing sample was made of PBMCs. The CDR3 loop reads CSVGQDYEQYF. The CDR3 nucleotides read TGCAGCGTTGGACAGGACTACGAGCAGTACTTC.